Listed below are T cell receptor beta chains from one sample, sequenced in a study of blood T cells in healthy people across ages. TCRdb processed the 5' RACE reads anew with MiXCR; each CDR3 protein has one entry. The table records 650,000 to 1,000,000 distinct CDR3 sequences, about 36% of them present only once. The sequenced sample consisted of blood. The receptors were sampled from a young man in good health. CDR3s include the opening cysteine and the closing phenylalanine or tryptophan. A D gene is named only where the DNA matches it firmly. For some rows the clone size is stated as once, few or many, or as a class when expanded; others skip it.

TRBV27	NA	NA	TRBJ1-4	CASSPDTHGEKLFF	TGTGCCAGCAGTCCTGACACCCACGGGGAAAAACTGTTTTTT
TRBV12-3/TRBV12-4	NA	NA	TRBJ2-1	CASSKQVLFYNEQFF	TGTGCCAGCAGTAAACAGGTCCTCTTCTACAATGAGCAGTTCTTC
TRBV4-3	few	NA	TRBJ2-3	CASSQDRITGPDTQYF	TGCGCCAGCAGCCAAGATAGGATTACGGGCCCAGATACGCAGTATTTT
TRBV10-3	many	NA	TRBJ2-7	CATKLDRNYEQYF	TGTGCCACGAAACTCGACAGGAACTACGAGCAGTACTTC
TRBV28	NA	TRBD2	TRBJ2-7	CASSLSTGGSEQYF	TGTGCCAGCAGTTTATCCACGGGGGGGAGCGAGCAGTACTTC
TRBV12-3/TRBV12-4	NA	TRBD2	TRBJ2-1	CASSLRRGVNEQFF	TGTGCCAGCAGTTTACGGCGGGGGGTCAATGAGCAGTTCTTC
TRBV9	few	TRBD2	TRBJ2-1	CASSVAGGGSYNEQFF	TGTGCCAGCAGCGTAGCCGGCGGGGGTTCCTACAATGAGCAGTTCTTC
TRBV20-1	many	NA	TRBJ2-1	CSARLGFAYNEQFF	TGCAGTGCACGACTAGGCTTCGCCTACAATGAGCAGTTCTTC
TRBV6-1	NA	TRBD1	TRBJ1-2	CASSEMAGGVINYGYTF	TGTGCCAGCAGTGAAATGGCAGGGGGCGTTATTAACTATGGCTACACCTTC
TRBV12-3/TRBV12-4	few	TRBD1	TRBJ2-3	CASDNIPGQGFTDTQYF	TGTGCCAGCGACAACATTCCGGGACAGGGTTTCACAGATACGCAGTATTTT
TRBV4-3	few	NA	TRBJ1-6	CASSQVTGYNSPLHF	TGCGCCAGCAGCCAAGTCACAGGGTATAATTCACCCCTCCACTTT
TRBV12-3/TRBV12-4	few	TRBD1	TRBJ1-1	CASSSGTGGSMNTEAFF	TGTGCCAGCAGTTCCGGGACAGGGGGCAGCATGAACACTGAAGCTTTCTTT
TRBV7-3	few	NA	TRBJ1-2	CASSHVGGYTF	TGTGCCAGCAGCCACGTGGGTGGCTACACCTTC
TRBV6-2/TRBV6-3	NA	TRBD1	TRBJ2-7	CASSYSTDRGYEQYF	TGTGCCAGCAGTTACTCGACGGACAGGGGGTACGAGCAGTACTTC
TRBV4-3	few	NA	TRBJ2-1	CASSHLSGGGQETQFF	TGCGCCAGCAGCCACCTCTCCGGTGGCGGCCAAGAGACCCAGTTCTTC
TRBV20-1	NA	NA	TRBJ2-3	CSAVFADTQYF	TGCAGTGCTGTATTTGCAGATACGCAGTATTTT
TRBV10-3	few	NA	TRBJ2-2	CAISDRGEGAGELFF	TGTGCCATCAGTGACCGTGGAGAAGGGGCCGGGGAGCTGTTTTTT
TRBV24-1	many	TRBD2	TRBJ2-7	CATQTSGGTYEQYF	TGTGCCACCCAGACTAGCGGGGGCACCTACGAGCAGTACTTC
TRBV6-5	few	NA	TRBJ1-1	CASTPRVNTEAFF	TGTGCCAGCACTCCCCGAGTGAACACTGAAGCTTTCTTT
TRBV6-6	many	TRBD1	TRBJ2-5	CASMDGTGSETQYF	TGTGCCAGCATGGATGGGACAGGGTCAGAGACCCAGTACTTC
TRBV12-3/TRBV12-4	NA	NA	TRBJ2-7	CASSLFRIDHEQYF	TGTGCCAGCAGTTTATTTAGAATCGACCACGAGCAGTACTTC
TRBV18	NA	NA	TRBJ1-2	CAAGRYSDGYTF	TGTGCCGCGGGGCGGTACAGCGATGGCTACACCTTC
TRBV10-3	NA	NA	TRBJ2-3	CAVSEGIADTQYF	TGTGCCGTCAGTGAGGGAATAGCAGATACGCAGTATTTT
TRBV27	NA	NA	TRBJ2-1	CASSQHTGGPGNEQFF	TGTGCCAGCAGCCAACACACCGGGGGACCTGGGAATGAGCAGTTCTTC
TRBV20-1	few	NA	TRBJ1-2	CSGRGHGGYGYTF	TGCAGTGGTAGGGGCCACGGGGGATATGGCTACACCTTC
TRBV24-1	many	TRBD2	TRBJ2-4	CATRGGIAGRVENIQYF	TGTGCCACCCGGGGGGGGATAGCGGGGAGAGTCGAAAACATTCAGTACTTC
TRBV4-3	few	NA	TRBJ2-1	CASSQEGVHEQFF	TGCGCCAGCAGCCAAGAAGGGGTACATGAGCAGTTCTTC
TRBV20-1	few	TRBD2	TRBJ2-3	CSAESPSGGGPDTQYF	TGCAGTGCCGAATCTCCTAGCGGGGGGGGACCAGATACGCAGTATTTT
TRBV5-1	few	NA	TRBJ2-7	CASSFEAHTYEQYF	TGCGCCAGCAGCTTTGAAGCACATACCTACGAGCAGTACTTC